This entry is about one T cell receptor beta chain. This clonotype was seen a handful of times. What antigen it recognizes has not been identified. The record has no base qualities; no much larger clone is one base away. The CDR3 starts with the cysteine, ends with the phenylalanine, and has 15 residues. Only the CDR3 DNA is retained, 45 bases long and in frame from the first base. Relative to germline, V is 8 bases shorter and J is 8 bases shorter, with 24 bases between their ends. CDR1 and CDR2 are read off the germline V gene as KGHSH and LQKENI. TCR cDNA was synthesized by 5'RACE template switching, which introduced a universal primer site and unique molecular identifiers. Priming for cDNA synthesis came from both the TCR alpha and TCR beta constant segments. Libraries were amplified in two PCR steps, with sample barcodes and sequencing adapters added in the second step. Sequencing of libraries was done on Illumina HiSeq 2500 (2x100 bp) or NovaSeq (2x150 bp). The original methods were these. MIGEC was used to demultiplex reads and collapse the reads into UMI consensus sequences, and MiXCR was used for V(D)J alignment. Clonotypes responding to the vaccine were identified with edgeR on replicate PBMC samples, with the criteria of FDR below 0.01 and a log2 fold change above 5 up to day 15. Each bulk clonotype was labeled CD4 or CD8 based on which sequenced repertoire, CD4 or CD8, contained the clonotype at higher abundance. TCRdb cleaned the public reads at Q25 with fastp, built clones with MiXCR and kept in-frame beta chains. CDR3 protein sequences are deduplicated, and each keeps its most common genes and DNA. The V and J calls follow TCRdb's processing rather than the paper's. Across this sample there are under 150,000 distinct CDR3 sequences, with around 7.7% seen only once. Together, the top ten hold less than 0.95% of the sample.

These data originate in a study of T cells after yellow fever vaccination (dated by TCRdb to between 2017 and 2020). For context, the study as a whole: The SMART-Seq v4 Ultra Low Input RNA kit was used to prepare libraries from fractions with low cell numbers. To follow T-cell clones before and after primary and booster YFV17D yellow fever vaccination, bulk TCR alpha and beta repertoires were sequenced over time. Two healthy male donors, one aged 18 to 30 and one aged 30 to 40 years, made up the cohort. Blood was drawn at multiple timepoints before and after primary and secondary immunization, with bulk PBMC replicates and cell subsets isolated.

What the research found in general, with its limitations: A small fraction of clonotypes showed up in both the CD4 and CD8 compartments, probably as a result of convergent recombination. Most clones expanded after primary vaccination (roughly 96% of CD4 and over 80% of CD8) were re-detected after the booster, suggesting that broad memory maintenance occurred. Compared with the primary T-cell response, the secondary T-cell response was faster but weaker, reaching its peak on day 5 rather than on day 15. Because abundant contaminating clonotypes from the bulk population could be contained in FACS-sorted repertoires, computational filtering was required. The study included only two donors, which limits how far the findings can be generalized.

This specimen's treatment or condition label, interpreted: live attenuated yellow fever vaccine strain. PBMCs were isolated from peripheral blood using a standard Ficoll-Paque protocol. CD4 and CD8 T-cell fractions were isolated with Dynabeads CD4 and CD8 positive selection kits. TriZol was used to extract RNA from bulk PBMCs, from CD4 and CD8 fractions, and from dextramer-positive and dextramer-negative fractions. Sequencing was performed on CD4+ T cells sorted from PBMCs, taken 5 days after the yellow fever booster vaccination. This clonotype was sampled from a man aged 25 to 40 who received the YFV17D yellow fever vaccine. This chain is built from TRBV18 and TRBJ1-1; TRBD1 is perhaps the D gene, given 6 matching bases. The bases are TGTGCCAGCAGCCTGTATTCGGGGGCAGTAGACGAAGCTTTCTTT. Translated, it reads CASSLYSGAVDEAFF.